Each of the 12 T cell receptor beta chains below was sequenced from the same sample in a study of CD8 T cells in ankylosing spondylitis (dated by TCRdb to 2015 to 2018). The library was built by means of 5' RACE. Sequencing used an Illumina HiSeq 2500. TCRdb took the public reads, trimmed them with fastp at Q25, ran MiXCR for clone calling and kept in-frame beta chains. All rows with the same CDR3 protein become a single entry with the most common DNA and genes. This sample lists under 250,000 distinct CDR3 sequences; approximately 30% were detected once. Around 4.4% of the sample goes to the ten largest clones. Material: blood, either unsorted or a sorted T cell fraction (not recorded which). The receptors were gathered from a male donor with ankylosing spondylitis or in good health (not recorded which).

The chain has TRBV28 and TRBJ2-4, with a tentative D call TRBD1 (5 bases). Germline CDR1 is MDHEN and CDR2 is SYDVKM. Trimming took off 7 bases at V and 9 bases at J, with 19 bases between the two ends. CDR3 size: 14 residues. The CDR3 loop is CASTQPRVIGIQYF. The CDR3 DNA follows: TGTGCCAGCACCCAGCCCAGGGTAATTGGCATTCAGTACTTC.

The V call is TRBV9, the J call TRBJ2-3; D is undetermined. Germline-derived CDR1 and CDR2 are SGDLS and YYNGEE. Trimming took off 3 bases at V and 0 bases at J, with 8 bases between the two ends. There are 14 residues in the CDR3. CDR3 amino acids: CASSEIDSTDTQYF. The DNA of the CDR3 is TGTGCCAGCAGCGAAATAGACAGCACAGATACGCAGTATTTT.

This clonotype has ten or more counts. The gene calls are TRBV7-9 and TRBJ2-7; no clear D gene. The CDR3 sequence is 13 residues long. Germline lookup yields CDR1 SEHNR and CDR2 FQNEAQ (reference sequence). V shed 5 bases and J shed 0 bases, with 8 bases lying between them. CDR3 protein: CASSPPGSYEQYF. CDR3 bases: TGTGCCAGCAGCCCCCCAGGCTCCTACGAGCAGTACTTC.

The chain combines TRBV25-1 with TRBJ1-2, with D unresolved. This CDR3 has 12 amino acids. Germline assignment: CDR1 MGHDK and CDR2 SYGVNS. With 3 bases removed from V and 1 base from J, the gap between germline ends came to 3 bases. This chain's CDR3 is CASSDSNYGYTF. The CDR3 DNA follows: TGTGCCAGCAGTGACAGTAACTATGGCTACACCTTC.

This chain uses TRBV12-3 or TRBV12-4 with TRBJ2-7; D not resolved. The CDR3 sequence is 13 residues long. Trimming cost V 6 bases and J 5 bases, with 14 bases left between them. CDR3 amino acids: CASSYWAANEQYF. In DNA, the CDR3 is TGTGCCAGCAGCTACTGGGCCGCAAACGAGCAGTACTTC.

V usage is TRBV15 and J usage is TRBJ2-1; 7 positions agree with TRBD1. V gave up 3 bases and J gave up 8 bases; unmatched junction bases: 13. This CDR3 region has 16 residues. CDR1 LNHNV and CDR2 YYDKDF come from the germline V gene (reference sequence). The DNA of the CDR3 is TGTGCCACCAGCAGCCGGACAGGTTACAAAAGGGATGAGCAGTTCTTC. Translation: CATSSRTGYKRDEQFF.

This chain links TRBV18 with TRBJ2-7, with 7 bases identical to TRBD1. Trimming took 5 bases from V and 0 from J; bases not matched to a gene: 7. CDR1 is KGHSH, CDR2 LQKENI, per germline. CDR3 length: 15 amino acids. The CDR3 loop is CASSSLGQLSYEQYF. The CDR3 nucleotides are TGTGCCAGCTCAAGTCTGGGACAGCTCTCCTACGAGCAGTACTTC.

The CDR3 DNA reads as TGCAGCGTTGAAGGGATGGAGGGCACCGCAGGGACCCAGTACTTC. It codes for CSVEGMEGTAGTQYF. The V and J genes are TRBV29-1 and TRBJ2-5, with D possibly TRBD2 on 6 matching bases. V dropped 1 base and J dropped 7 bases, with 19 bases sitting between them. There are 15 residues in the CDR3. CDR1 is SQVTM, CDR2 ANQGSEA, per germline.

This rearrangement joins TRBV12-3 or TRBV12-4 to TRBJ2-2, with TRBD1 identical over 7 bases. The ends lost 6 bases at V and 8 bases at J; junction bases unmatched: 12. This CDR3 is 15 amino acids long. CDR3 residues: CASSPPRGFTGELFF. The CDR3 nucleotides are TGTGCCAGCAGCCCCCCCAGGGGGTTTACGGGGGAGCTGTTTTTT.

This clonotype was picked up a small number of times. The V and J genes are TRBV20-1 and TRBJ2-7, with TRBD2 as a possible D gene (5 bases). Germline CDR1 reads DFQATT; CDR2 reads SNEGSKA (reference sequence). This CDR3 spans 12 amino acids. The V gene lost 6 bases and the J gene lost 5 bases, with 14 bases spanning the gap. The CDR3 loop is CSAEGQFNEQYF. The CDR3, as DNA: TGCAGTGCCGAGGGCCAGTTCAACGAGCAGTACTTC.

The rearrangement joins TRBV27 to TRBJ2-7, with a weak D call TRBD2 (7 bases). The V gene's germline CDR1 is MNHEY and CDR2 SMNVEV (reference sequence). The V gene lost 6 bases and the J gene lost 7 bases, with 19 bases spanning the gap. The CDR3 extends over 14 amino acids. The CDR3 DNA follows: TGTGCCAGCAGGCCCAGGGGAGGGGGTGGTGAGCAGTACTTC. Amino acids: CASRPRGGGGEQYF.

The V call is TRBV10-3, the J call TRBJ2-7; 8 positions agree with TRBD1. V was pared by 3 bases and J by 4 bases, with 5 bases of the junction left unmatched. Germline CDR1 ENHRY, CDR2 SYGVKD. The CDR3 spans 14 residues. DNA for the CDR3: TGTGCCATCAGTGAATCCACAGGGGGTTACGAGCAGTACTTC. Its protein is CAISESTGGYEQYF.